This T cell receptor beta chain was recovered during a study of blood T cell repertoires in COVID-19. On the study more broadly: PBMCs, B-cell-depleted T cells, or T cells were the source of the cDNA or gDNA that made up the material.

Original processing methods: Using reference gene primer amplification, nucleated cell counts were estimated. Only in-frame clones appear in the TCRdb table, and some are missing; sequencing was by immunoSEQ multiplex PCR. V, J and clone size are taken as reported in that table, and D and trimming were inferred from the DNA itself. This sample yields roughly 100,000 clones, of which about 72% are seen a single time; roughly a tenth belongs to the top ten. This clone was picked up many times. V was clipped by 5 bases and J by 2 bases, with 4 bases between them. Germline loops: CDR1 LGHDT, CDR2 YNNKEL (reference sequence). This CDR3 comprises 11 residues.

Material: peripheral blood. The origin of this receptor is a man aged 60 to 69 with active or convalescent COVID-19. The chain couples TRBV3-1 (or the pseudogene TRBV3-2) to TRBJ2-7; D gene uncertain. CDR3: CASSSTYEQYF. The CDR3 nucleotides read TGTGCCAGCAGCTCTACCTACGAGCAGTACTTC.